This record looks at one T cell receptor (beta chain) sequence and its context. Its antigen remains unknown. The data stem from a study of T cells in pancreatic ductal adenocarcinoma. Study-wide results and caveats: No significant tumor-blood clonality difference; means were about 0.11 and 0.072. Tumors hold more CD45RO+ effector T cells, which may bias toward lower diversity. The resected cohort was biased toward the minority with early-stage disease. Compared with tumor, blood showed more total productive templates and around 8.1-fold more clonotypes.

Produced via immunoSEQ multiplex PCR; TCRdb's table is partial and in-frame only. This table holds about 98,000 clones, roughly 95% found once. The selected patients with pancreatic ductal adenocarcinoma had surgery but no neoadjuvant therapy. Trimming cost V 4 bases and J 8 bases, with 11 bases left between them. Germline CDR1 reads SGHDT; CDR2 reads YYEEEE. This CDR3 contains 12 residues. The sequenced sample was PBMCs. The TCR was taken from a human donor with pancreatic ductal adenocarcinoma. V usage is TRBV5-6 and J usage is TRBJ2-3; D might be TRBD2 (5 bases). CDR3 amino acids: CASSRSGGTQYF. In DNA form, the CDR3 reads TGTGCCAGCAGCCGGTCAGGAGGTACGCAGTATTTT.